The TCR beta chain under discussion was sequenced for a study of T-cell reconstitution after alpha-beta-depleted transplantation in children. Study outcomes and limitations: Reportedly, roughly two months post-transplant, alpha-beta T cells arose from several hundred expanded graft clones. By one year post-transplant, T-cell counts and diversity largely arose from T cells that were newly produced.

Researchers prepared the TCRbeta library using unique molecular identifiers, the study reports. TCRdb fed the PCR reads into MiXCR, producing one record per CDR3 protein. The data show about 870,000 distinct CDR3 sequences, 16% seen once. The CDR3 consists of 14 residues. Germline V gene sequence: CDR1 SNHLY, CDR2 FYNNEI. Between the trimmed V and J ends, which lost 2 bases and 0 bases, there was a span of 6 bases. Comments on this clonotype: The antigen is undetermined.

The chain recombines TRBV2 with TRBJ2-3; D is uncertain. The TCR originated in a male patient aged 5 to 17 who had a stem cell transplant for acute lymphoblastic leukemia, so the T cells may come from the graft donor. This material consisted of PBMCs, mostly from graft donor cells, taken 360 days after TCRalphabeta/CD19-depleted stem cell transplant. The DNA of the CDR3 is TGTGCCAGCAGTGAACATACTAGCACAGATACGCAGTATTTT. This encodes CASSEHTSTDTQYF.